What follows are 17 T cell receptor beta chains derived from one specimen sequenced in a study of cytomegalovirus exposure and HLA in healthy donors. Sequencing used immunoSEQ multiplex PCR; TCRdb keeps in-frame clones, though not all of them. Among about 170,000 clones listed, about 90% were seen once. Sequencing was carried out using PBMCs. The receptor set was obtained from a man younger than 35 in good health and CMV-seropositive.

V usage is TRBV27 and J usage is TRBJ2-2; 10 nucleotides line up with TRBD2. The CDR3 consists of 17 residues. J was trimmed by 3 bases and V by 6 bases; bases with no gene match: 10. From germline, CDR1 is MNHEY and CDR2 SMNVEV (reference sequence). The CDR3 region is CASSPPAGGPDTGELFF. In DNA form, the CDR3 reads TGTGCCAGCAGCCCTCCAGCGGGAGGGCCTGACACCGGGGAGCTGTTTTTT.

CDR3 amino acids: CASSQGGRGNSYEQYF. DNA for the CDR3: TGTGCCAGCAGCCAAGGGGGGCGGGGGAACTCCTACGAGCAGTACTTC. The chain uses TRBV4-2 and TRBJ2-7; weak D call: TRBD2 (7 bases). Per the germline V gene, CDR1 is LGHNA and CDR2 is YNFKEQ. Trimming shortened V by 1 base and J by 0 bases, and 13 bases separated the two germline ends. The CDR3 spans 16 residues.

In its sample, this clone was seen a few times. The chain is built from TRBV2 and TRBJ2-1; 9 nucleotides match TRBD2. The germline CDR1 and CDR2 sequences are SNHLY and FYNNEI. Trimming at V came to 3 bases and at J to 10 bases, leaving 4 bases not matched to a gene. The CDR3 is made up of 13 amino acids. CDR3 nucleotides: TGTGCCAGCAGTGAGCGGGAGGGCAGGGAGCAGTTCTTC. Its protein is CASSEREGREQFF.

The V gene is TRBV2, the J gene TRBJ2-2, with 7 bases aligning to TRBD1. Germline assignment: CDR1 SNHLY and CDR2 FYNNEI. This CDR3 contains 19 residues. Trimming at V came to 2 bases and at J to 4 bases, leaving 16 bases not matched to a gene. The CDR3 nucleotides are TGTGCCAGCAGTGAAAGCCCCACCCAGACAGGGATCATCACCGGGGAGCTGTTTTTT. Translating gives CASSESPTQTGIITGELFF.

J is TRBJ2-7 and V is TRBV28, with 8 nucleotides matching TRBD1. The CDR3 totals 16 residues. With 2 bases clipped from V and 6 bases from J, the junction kept 12 bases outside the gene matches. CDR1 is MDHEN, CDR2 SYDVKM, per germline. The CDR3 reads CASSLPGQGASIEQYF. The CDR3 nucleotides read TGTGCCAGCAGTTTACCCGGGCAGGGGGCTTCGATCGAGCAGTACTTC.

The J gene is TRBJ2-3, the V gene TRBV28; perhaps TRBD2 as D (5 bases). CDR1 and CDR2 from the germline V gene are MDHEN and SYDVKM. Trimming removed 4 bases from V and 4 bases from J, with 12 bases in between. The CDR3 spans 14 residues. The CDR3 coding sequence is TGTGCCAGCAGTTCCTCACTAGGGCCAGATACGCAGTATTTT. It translates to CASSSSLGPDTQYF.

This sequence joins TRBV21-1 and TRBJ2-1; TRBD2 is the table's D call and was not checked against the DNA. TRBV21-1 is a pseudogene. The CDR3 consists of 18 residues. CDR3 region: CASSRDGSWERSYNEQFF. As DNA, the CDR3 is TGTGCCAGCAGCAGAGATGGGTCGTGGGAGCGGTCCTACAATGAGCAGTTCTTC.

This rearrangement joins TRBV5-1 to TRBJ2-7; D might be TRBD1 (6 bases). The CDR3 covers 15 residues. Per the germline V gene, CDR1 is SGHRS and CDR2 is YFSETQ. With 2 bases removed from V and 2 bases from J, the gap between germline ends came to 14 bases. CDR3 amino acids: CASSFSTGRTYEQYF. The CDR3 nucleotides read TGCGCCAGCAGCTTCTCGACAGGACGTACCTACGAGCAGTACTTC.

J is TRBJ2-5 and V is TRBV5-5, with TRBD2 matching 10 bases. J was trimmed by 2 bases and V by 2 bases; bases with no gene match: 6. Germline CDR1 is SGHKS and CDR2 is YYEKEE (reference sequence). The CDR3 has 16 residues. CDR3: CASSFRGLADQETQYF. CDR3 bases: TGTGCCAGCAGCTTTCGCGGACTAGCGGATCAAGAGACCCAGTACTTC.

The J gene is TRBJ1-1, the V gene TRBV19; D call uncertain. The length of the CDR3 is 14 residues. V dropped 1 base and J dropped 5 bases, with 11 bases sitting between them. Germline V gives CDR1 LNHDA, CDR2 SQIVND (reference sequence). Here the CDR3 reads CASSIGPGGTEAFF. The CDR3 DNA sequence: TGTGCCAGTAGTATAGGCCCGGGTGGGACTGAAGCTTTCTTT.

The chain recombines TRBV5-1 with TRBJ1-5; 7 bases line up with TRBD1. Germline CDR1 SGHRS, CDR2 YFSETQ. V dropped 0 bases and J dropped 6; count of bases not matched to a gene: 6. CDR3 size: 15 residues. The CDR3 spells CASSLDDRDLQPQHF. The CDR3 DNA reads as TGCGCCAGCAGCTTGGATGACAGGGATCTTCAGCCCCAGCATTTT.

The chain employs TRBV19 and TRBJ1-2, with 11 nucleotides matching TRBD1. The CDR3 consists of 16 residues. With V trimmed by 8 bases and J by 2 bases, 10 bases remained unmatched. Germline V gene data show CDR1 as LNHDA and CDR2 as SQIVND (reference sequence). This CDR3 reads CASPPGQGVNNYGYTF. The CDR3 DNA reads TGTGCCAGTCCCCCGGGACAGGGGGTGAACAACTATGGCTACACCTTC.

The chain recombines TRBV5-6 with TRBJ1-5; D gene ambiguous. Trimming cost V 2 bases and J 3 bases, with 12 bases left between them. The CDR3 is 15 residues long. Germline V gene lookup returns CDR1 SGHDT and CDR2 YYEEEE. The CDR3 loop is CASSLGQVNNQPQHF. The CDR3 DNA follows: TGTGCCAGCAGCTTAGGTCAGGTGAACAATCAGCCCCAGCATTTT.

The CDR3 DNA is TGCGCCAGCAGCTCAAGGGTTTTGGGACAGGCTAAAAACTATGGCTACACCTTC. The encoded protein is CASSSRVLGQAKNYGYTF. This sequence joins TRBV4-1 and TRBJ1-2, with TRBD1 matching 8 bases. Losses at the gene ends were 5 bases for V and 2 bases for J; bases not matched to a gene: 16. The length of the CDR3 is 18 residues. Germline V gives CDR1 MGHRA, CDR2 YSYEKL.

The chain employs TRBV27 and TRBJ1-5, with unresolved D. Between the trimmed V and J ends, which lost 3 bases and 2 bases, there was a span of 8 bases. The CDR3 totals 14 residues. From germline, CDR1 is MNHEY and CDR2 SMNVEV (reference sequence). The CDR3 sequence: CASSFGQGNQPQHF. The CDR3 DNA reads as TGTGCCAGCAGTTTTGGGCAGGGCAATCAGCCCCAGCATTTT.

The chain couples TRBV2 to TRBJ2-7, with 10 bases identical to TRBD2. From germline, CDR1 is SNHLY and CDR2 FYNNEI. This CDR3 is 14 amino acids long. With 6 bases clipped from V and 4 bases from J, the junction kept 6 bases outside the gene matches. This CDR3 reads CASRWTSGTYEQYF. DNA of the CDR3: TGTGCCAGCAGGTGGACTAGCGGCACTTACGAGCAGTACTTC.

This rearrangement joins TRBV29-1 to TRBJ2-4, with 14 bases lining up with TRBD2. The CDR3 totals 19 residues. Germline V lookup: CDR1 SQVTM, CDR2 ANQGSEA. The J segment lost 0 bases and the V segment lost 7 bases, leaving 14 bases of the junction unmatched. The CDR3 here is CSAVGLAGDRALAKNIQYF. In DNA form, the CDR3 reads TGCAGCGCCGTGGGACTAGCGGGAGATAGGGCCCTAGCCAAAAACATTCAGTACTTC.